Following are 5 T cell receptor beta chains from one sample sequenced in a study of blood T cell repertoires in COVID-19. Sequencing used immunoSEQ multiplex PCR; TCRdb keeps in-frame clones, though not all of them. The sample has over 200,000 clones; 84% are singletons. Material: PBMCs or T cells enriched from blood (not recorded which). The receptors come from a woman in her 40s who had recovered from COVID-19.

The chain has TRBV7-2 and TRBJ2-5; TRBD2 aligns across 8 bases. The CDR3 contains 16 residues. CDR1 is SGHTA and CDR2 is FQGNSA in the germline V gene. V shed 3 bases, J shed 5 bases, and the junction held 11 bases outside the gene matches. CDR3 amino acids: CASSFGVQAGVETQYF. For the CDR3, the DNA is TGTGCCAGCAGCTTTGGGGTCCAAGCGGGAGTCGAGACCCAGTACTTC.

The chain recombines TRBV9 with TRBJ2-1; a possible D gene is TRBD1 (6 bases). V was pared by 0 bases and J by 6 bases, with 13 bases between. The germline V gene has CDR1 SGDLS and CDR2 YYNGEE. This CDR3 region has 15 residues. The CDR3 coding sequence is TGTGCCAGCAGCGTAGCAGGGGCAGTCGGCAATGAGCAGTTCTTC. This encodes CASSVAGAVGNEQFF.

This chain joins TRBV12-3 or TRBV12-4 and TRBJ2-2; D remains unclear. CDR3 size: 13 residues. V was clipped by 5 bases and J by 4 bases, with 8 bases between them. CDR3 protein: CASSVVATGELFF. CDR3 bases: TGTGCCAGCAGTGTGGTGGCCACCGGGGAGCTGTTTTTT.

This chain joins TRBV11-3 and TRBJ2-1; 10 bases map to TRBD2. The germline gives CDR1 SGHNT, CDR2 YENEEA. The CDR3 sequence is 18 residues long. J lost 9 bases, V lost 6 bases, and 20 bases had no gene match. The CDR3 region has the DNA TGTGCCAGCAGTTTTACTCTCGGGACTAGCGACACCCGGGGTGAGCAGTTCTTC. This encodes CASSFTLGTSDTRGEQFF.

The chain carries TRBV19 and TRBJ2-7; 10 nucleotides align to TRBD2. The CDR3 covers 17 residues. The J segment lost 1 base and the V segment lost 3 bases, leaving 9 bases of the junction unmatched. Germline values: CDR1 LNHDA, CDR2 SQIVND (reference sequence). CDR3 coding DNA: TGTGCCAGTAGTATGGTAGCGGGAGGTCGGCTATCCTACGAGCAGTACTTC. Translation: CASSMVAGGRLSYEQYF.